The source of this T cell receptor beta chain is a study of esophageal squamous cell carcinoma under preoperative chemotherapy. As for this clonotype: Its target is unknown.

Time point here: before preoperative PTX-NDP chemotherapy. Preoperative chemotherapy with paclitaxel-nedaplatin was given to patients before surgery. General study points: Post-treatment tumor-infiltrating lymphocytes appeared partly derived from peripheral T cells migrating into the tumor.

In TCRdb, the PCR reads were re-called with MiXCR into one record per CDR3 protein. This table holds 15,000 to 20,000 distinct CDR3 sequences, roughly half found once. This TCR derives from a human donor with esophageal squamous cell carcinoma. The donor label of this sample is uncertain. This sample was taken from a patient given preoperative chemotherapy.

The CDR3, as DNA: TGTGCCAGCAGCTTAGCCTTAGGCACAGATACGCAGTATTTT. It translates to CASSLALGTDTQYF. V and J are TRBV7-2 and TRBJ2-3; D remains ambiguous. Germline values: CDR1 SGHTA, CDR2 FQGNSA. V was trimmed by 0 bases and J by 1 base, leaving 5 bases between them. The CDR3 spans 14 residues. Combining the CDR3 with reference TRBV7-2 and TRBJ2-3 gives the whole variable domain GAGVSQSPSNKVTEKGKDVELRCDPISGHTALYWYRQSLGQGLEFLIYFQGNSAPDKSGLPSDRFSAERTGGSVSTLTIQRTQQEDSAVYLCASSLALGTDTQYFGPGTRLTVL.